This TCR beta chain is drawn from a study of radiotherapy plus CTLA-4 blockade in lung cancer. Turning to this clone: Its antigen remains unknown.

This CDR3 contains 16 residues. The V and J ends lost 0 bases and 2 bases respectively, with 11 bases between them. Germline values: CDR1 SGDLS, CDR2 YYNGEE. The repertoire was sequenced with immunoSEQ multiplex PCR; TCRdb's copy has only in-frame clones and lacks some. The repertoire holds more than 95,000 clones, with around 74% as singletons. Study-wide results and caveats: Among reported predictors of response, early blood T cell clone dynamics with interferon-beta performed best.

The chain employs TRBV9 and TRBJ2-2; possibly TRBD2 for D (7 bases). The sample in question was peripheral blood, obtained from a patient treated with radiotherapy plus ipilimumab. The receptor's source is a human donor with non-small cell lung cancer who had a partial response to radiotherapy plus ipilimumab. Some clones in this sample may be carry-over from other donors' samples. The CDR3: CASSVEGGTNTGELFF. CDR3 sequence (DNA): TGTGCCAGCAGCGTAGAGGGGGGGACCAACACCGGGGAGCTGTTTTTT.